One T cell receptor (beta chain) is described in this entry. This sample is drawn from a study of blood T cell repertoires in COVID-19. Across the whole study: Acute and convalescent COVID-19 samples came from the United States, Italy and Spain. T cells, B-cell-depleted T cells, or PBMCs provided the cDNA or gDNA that served as material.

CDR3 length: 16 residues. Germline values: CDR1 PRHDT, CDR2 FYEKMQ (reference sequence). V dropped 2 bases and J dropped 0; count of bases not matched to a gene: 3. In the authors' methods: Counts of nucleated cells, estimated from reference gene primer amplification, were obtained. Data came from immunoSEQ multiplex PCR; TCRdb stores just in-frame clones and leaves some out. V and J calls and clone size are copied from that table; D and trimming were computed from the DNA. The data contain 210,000 or so clones, roughly 86% of them singletons. The source material was peripheral blood. The TCR comes from a woman in her thirties or forties with acute or convalescent COVID-19. The genes are TRBV13 and TRBJ2-2; 7 nucleotides match TRBD2. This CDR3 is CASSLPSGTNTGELFF. The DNA of the CDR3 is TGTGCCAGCAGCTTACCTAGCGGAACGAACACCGGGGAGCTGTTTTTT.